This paragraph reports one T cell receptor beta chain. What it recognizes is unknown. This record comes from a study of T cell responses to AZD1222 COVID-19 vaccine. Study conclusions and caveats: Sampling captured repertoires only after the peak T cell response.

Generated by immunoSEQ multiplex PCR, the TCRdb table keeps only in-frame clones and is missing some. The data show 100,000 to 150,000 clones, 75% to 95% seen once. The CDR3 runs 15 residues. Unmatched junction bases numbered 3, after V lost 3 bases and J lost 3 bases. The germline V gene has CDR1 PRHDT and CDR2 FYEKMQ (reference sequence). The sequences come from peripheral blood, collected on day 0 of AZD1222 vaccination. V is TRBV13 and J is TRBJ1-5, with 9 bases fitting TRBD1. The sequence was collected from an adult in good health. In nucleotides, the CDR3 is TGTGCCAGCAGCTTGGGACAGGGTTACAATCAGCCCCAGCATTTT. Translated, it gives CASSLGQGYNQPQHF.